Given below is one TCR beta chain in context. These data are taken from a study of blood T cell repertoires in COVID-19. At the level of the study: In each case, the material was cDNA or gDNA derived from T cells, B-cell-depleted T cells, or PBMCs.

Between the trimmed V and J ends, which lost 2 bases and 2 bases, there was a span of 16 bases. Germline V CDR1 and CDR2: SGHVS, FNYEAQ. This CDR3 spans 16 amino acids. Only in-frame clones appear in the TCRdb table, and some are missing; sequencing was by immunoSEQ multiplex PCR. Here the sample spans around 140,000 clones, about three quarters being singletons. This TCR was sampled from a man aged 50 or older with acute or convalescent COVID-19. Sequencing input: peripheral blood. The chain carries TRBV7-6 and TRBJ2-7; possibly TRBD1 for D (5 bases). The CDR3 nucleotides read TGTGCCAGCAGCTTAATGCCGTCCAGGGTAACCTACGAGCAGTACTTC. This sequence encodes CASSLMPSRVTYEQYF.